This entry features one T cell receptor beta chain sequence. Its antigen is not identified. Each CDR3 protein gets one entry after TCRdb re-called the RT-PCR reads with MiXCR. The repertoire holds fewer than 600,000 distinct CDR3 sequences, with less than 7.5% as singletons. The sample is drawn from a study of response to subunit inactivated influenza vaccine. The study, taken as a whole, reports: It was suggested by the authors that few new T cells are recruited by each seasonal influenza vaccination.

The sequence derives from a man between 50 and 69 years old who received an inactivated influenza vaccine. The specimen was PBMCs from blood, collected around 25 months after vaccination.

This CDR3 is CASWHMKTGRNEQFF. The CDR3 DNA sequence: TGTGCCAGCTGGCATATGAAGACAGGGCGCAATGAGCAGTTCTTC. The J gene is TRBJ2-1, the V gene TRBV11-2; TRBD1 agrees at 7 bases. The CDR3 runs to 15 residues. The V gene end was trimmed by 8 bases and the J gene end by 6 bases; junction bases not matched to a gene: 13. Germline loops: CDR1 SGHAT, CDR2 FQNNGV.